The 9 T cell receptor beta chains below all came from one sample that was sequenced in a study of blood T cell repertoires in COVID-19. Generated by immunoSEQ multiplex PCR, the TCRdb table keeps only in-frame clones and is missing some. Counted here are about 390,000 clones, roughly 89% occurring once; the ten biggest clones make up around 9.3%. The specimen sequenced was PBMCs or T cells enriched from blood (not recorded which). All receptors come from a woman aged 50 to 60 who had recovered from COVID-19.

The chain links TRBV11-2 to TRBJ1-1; D is undetermined. Trimming stripped 6 bases from V and 0 bases from J, with 11 bases between. CDR3 length: 14 residues. Germline CDR1 SGHAT, CDR2 FQNNGV. The CDR3 sequence: CASRYGQLNTEAFF. As DNA, the CDR3 is TGTGCCAGCAGATATGGGCAGCTGAACACTGAAGCTTTCTTT.

The chain uses TRBV24-1 and TRBJ2-7; 12 bases align to TRBD1. The V and J ends lost 6 bases and 5 bases, in that order; junction bases with no gene match: 4. Germline V gene sequence: CDR1 KGHDR, CDR2 SFDVKD. The CDR3 totals 14 residues. CDR3 nucleotides: TGTGCCACCAGTTCGGGACAGGGGGCCCACGAGCAGTACTTC. Translation gives CATSSGQGAHEQYF.

This sequence joins TRBV13 and TRBJ2-3; maybe TRBD2 (5 bases). Germline V gives CDR1 PRHDT, CDR2 FYEKMQ (reference sequence). This CDR3 is built from 16 residues. V was cut by 2 bases and J by 1 base, with 13 bases left in between. DNA of the CDR3: TGTGCCAGCAGCTTAATGACGGTGAGGGGCACAGATACGCAGTATTTT. Protein: CASSLMTVRGTDTQYF.

This chain uses TRBV7-2 with TRBJ2-1, with a tentative D call TRBD2 (6 bases). The CDR3 totals 15 residues. The germline V gene has CDR1 SGHTA and CDR2 FQGNSA. The ends were cut back, 4 bases at V and 7 bases at J, with 17 bases in the middle. The CDR3 here is CASSSGGRLRNEQFF. CDR3 coding DNA: TGTGCCAGCAGCTCCGGGGGAAGACTACGGAATGAGCAGTTCTTC.

The rearrangement joins TRBV27 to TRBJ1-2, with a tentative D call TRBD1 (6 bases). From germline, CDR1 is MNHEY and CDR2 SMNVEV (reference sequence). The ends were cut back, 4 bases at V and 2 bases at J, with 8 bases in the middle. The CDR3 extends over 13 amino acids. As DNA, the CDR3 is TGTGCCAGCAGTTGGGGACAAAACTATGGCTACACCTTC. Amino acids: CASSWGQNYGYTF.

In this sample, this clone turned up a few times. The chain combines TRBV28 with TRBJ1-2; weak D call: TRBD1 (5 bases). Germline V gene sequence: CDR1 MDHEN, CDR2 SYDVKM. The CDR3 runs 15 residues. Trimming took 5 bases from V and 6 from J, leaving 19 bases between them. The CDR3 region is CASSGAANRGNGYTF. Written as DNA, the CDR3 is TGTGCCAGCAGTGGGGCGGCCAACCGGGGGAATGGCTACACCTTC.

The chain links TRBV9 to TRBJ1-3, with D possibly being TRBD1 (6 bases). Trimming took off 3 bases at V and 0 bases at J, with 7 bases between the two ends. Looked up from germline, CDR1 is SGDLS and CDR2 is YYNGEE. The CDR3 totals 14 residues. CDR3 bases: TGTGCCAGCAGCGAGGGACACTCTGGAAACACCATATATTTT. Its translation: CASSEGHSGNTIYF. Full variable domain (outside the CDR3, taken from reference TRBV9 and TRBJ1-3): DSGVTQTPKHLITATGQRVTLRCSPRSGDLSVYWYQQSLDQGLQFLIQYYNGEERAKGNILERFSAQQFPDLHSELNLSSLELGDSALYFCASSEGHSGNTIYFGEGSWLTVV.

This clone was detected only once. The CDR3 DNA follows: TGTGCCACCAGTGGGGGGGATGACTCTGAAGCTTTCTTT. It encodes CATSGGDDSEAFF. The genes are TRBV24-1 and TRBJ1-1, with D possibly TRBD1 on 5 matching bases. Trimming left V 5 bases short and J 6 bases short, with 12 bases between. Germline lookup yields CDR1 KGHDR and CDR2 SFDVKD. The CDR3 extends over 13 amino acids.

The chain combines TRBV3-1 (or the pseudogene TRBV3-2) with TRBJ2-2; D remains unclear. V was cut by 4 bases and J by 5 bases, with 8 bases left in between. CDR3 size: 13 residues. CDR1 is LGHDT and CDR2 is YNNKEL in the germline V gene (reference sequence). CDR3 nucleotides: TGTGCCAGCAGCCCTACGGTTACCGGGGAGCTGTTTTTT. Its translation is CASSPTVTGELFF.